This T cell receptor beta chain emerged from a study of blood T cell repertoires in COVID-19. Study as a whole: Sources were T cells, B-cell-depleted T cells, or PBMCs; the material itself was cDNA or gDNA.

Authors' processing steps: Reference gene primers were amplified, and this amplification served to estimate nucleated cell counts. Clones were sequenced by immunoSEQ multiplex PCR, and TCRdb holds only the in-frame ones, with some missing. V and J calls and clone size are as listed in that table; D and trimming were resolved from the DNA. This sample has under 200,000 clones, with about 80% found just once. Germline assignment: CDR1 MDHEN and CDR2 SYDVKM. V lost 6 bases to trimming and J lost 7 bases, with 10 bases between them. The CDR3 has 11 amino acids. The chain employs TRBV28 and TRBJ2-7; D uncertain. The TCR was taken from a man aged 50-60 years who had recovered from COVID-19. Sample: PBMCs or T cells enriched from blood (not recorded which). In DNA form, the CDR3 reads TGTGCCAGCAGCACAATGGAGGAGCAGTACTTC. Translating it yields CASSTMEEQYF. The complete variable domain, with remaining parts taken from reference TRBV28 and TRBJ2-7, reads DVKVTQSSRYLVKRTGEKVFLECVQDMDHENMFWYRQDPGLGLRLIYFSYDVKMKEKGDIPEGYSVSREKKERFSLILESASTNQTSMYLCASSTMEEQYFGPGTRLTVT.